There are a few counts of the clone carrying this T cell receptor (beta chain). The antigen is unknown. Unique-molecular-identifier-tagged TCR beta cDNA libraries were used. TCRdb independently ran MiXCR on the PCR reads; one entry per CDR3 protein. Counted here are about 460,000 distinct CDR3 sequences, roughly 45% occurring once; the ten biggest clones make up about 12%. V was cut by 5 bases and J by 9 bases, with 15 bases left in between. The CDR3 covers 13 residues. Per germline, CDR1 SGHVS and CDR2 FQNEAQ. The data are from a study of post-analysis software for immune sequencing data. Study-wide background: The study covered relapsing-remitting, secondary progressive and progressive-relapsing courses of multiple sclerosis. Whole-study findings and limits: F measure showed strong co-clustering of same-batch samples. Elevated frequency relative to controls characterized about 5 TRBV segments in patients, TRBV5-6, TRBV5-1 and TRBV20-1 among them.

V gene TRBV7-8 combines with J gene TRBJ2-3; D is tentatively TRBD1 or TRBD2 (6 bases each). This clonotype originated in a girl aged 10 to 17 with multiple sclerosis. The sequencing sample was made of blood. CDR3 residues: CASSPPGAHTQYF. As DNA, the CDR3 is TGTGCCAGCAGCCCCCCGGGGGCGCACACGCAGTATTTT.